This is a list of T cell receptor beta chains from one sample in a study of blood T cell repertoires in COVID-19. Clones were sequenced by immunoSEQ multiplex PCR, and TCRdb holds only the in-frame ones, with some missing. The sample consists of about 160,000 clones, 70% to 90% of them appearing once. Sequences were obtained from peripheral blood. Every receptor here comes from a man between 35 and 55 years old with acute or convalescent COVID-19. Both conserved end residues are part of each CDR3. The order of the fields is D gene, V gene, J gene, CDR3 length, clone size, CDR3 DNA, CDR3 protein. The D gene is left open where the match is weak. Some rows have no size entry. The others give once, few or many, or a class for an expanded clone.

d_gene: -
v_gene: TRBV25-1
j_gene: TRBJ1-2
len: 13
abundance: -
CDR3nt: TGTGCCAGCAGTACAGCGGGGGTTGATGGCTACACCTTC
CDR3aa: CASSTAGVDGYTF

d_gene: -
v_gene: TRBV6-5
j_gene: TRBJ1-5
len: 15
abundance: -
CDR3nt: TGTGCCAGCAGTTACGCGGGGTTCGGCAATCAGCCCCAGCATTTT
CDR3aa: CASSYAGFGNQPQHF

d_gene: TRBD2
v_gene: TRBV7-9
j_gene: TRBJ2-3
len: 17
abundance: -
CDR3nt: TGTGCCAGCAGCTTTGGGACTAGCGGGGGGGCGGCAGATACGCAGTATTTT
CDR3aa: CASSFGTSGGAADTQYF

d_gene: -
v_gene: TRBV27
j_gene: TRBJ2-1
len: 14
abundance: once
CDR3nt: TGTGCCAGCAGTTTAGAAGCGTCCTACAATGAGCAGTTCTTC
CDR3aa: CASSLEASYNEQFF

d_gene: TRBD1
v_gene: TRBV5-6
j_gene: TRBJ1-2
len: 11
abundance: -
CDR3nt: TGTGCCAGCCGCAGGGGGTATGGCTACACCTTC
CDR3aa: CASRRGYGYTF

d_gene: -
v_gene: TRBV19
j_gene: TRBJ1-5
len: 13
abundance: -
CDR3nt: TGTGCCAGTAGTATTTTTCCGAATCAGCCCCAGCATTTT
CDR3aa: CASSIFPNQPQHF

d_gene: -
v_gene: TRBV14
j_gene: TRBJ1-4
len: 17
abundance: -
CDR3nt: TGTGCCAGCAGCCAATCGGGGGGAAGCAGACTTAATGAAAAACTGTTTTTT
CDR3aa: CASSQSGGSRLNEKLFF

d_gene: TRBD1
v_gene: TRBV18
j_gene: TRBJ1-1
len: 13
abundance: -
CDR3nt: TGTGCCAGCTCGGGACAGGGAAACACTGAAGCTTTCTTT
CDR3aa: CASSGQGNTEAFF

d_gene: TRBD1
v_gene: TRBV11-3
j_gene: TRBJ2-7
len: 15
abundance: once
CDR3nt: TGTGCCAGCAGCTTAGCACAGGGGGCGAGCTACGAGCAGTACTTC
CDR3aa: CASSLAQGASYEQYF

d_gene: TRBD1
v_gene: TRBV28
j_gene: TRBJ2-3
len: 15
abundance: -
CDR3nt: TGTGCCAGCAGTCGAAAGTCAGGGGGCATCGATACGCAGTATTTT
CDR3aa: CASSRKSGGIDTQYF

d_gene: -
v_gene: TRBV10-2
j_gene: TRBJ1-5
len: 14
abundance: once
CDR3nt: TGCGCCAGCAGTGAGTCGGTAGCAAATCAGCCCCAGCATTTT
CDR3aa: CASSESVANQPQHF

d_gene: -
v_gene: TRBV5-1
j_gene: TRBJ1-1
len: 15
abundance: -
CDR3nt: TGCGCCAGCAGCGACCCGAGGCGGGGACGGACTGAAGCTTTCTTT
CDR3aa: CASSDPRRGRTEAFF

d_gene: TRBD1
v_gene: TRBV23-1
j_gene: TRBJ1-4
len: 16
abundance: -
CDR3nt: TGCGCCAGCAGCCGCTGGGGTCAGGGGGCGGGTGAAAAACTGTTTTTT
CDR3aa: CASSRWGQGAGEKLFF

d_gene: TRBD2
v_gene: TRBV6-6
j_gene: TRBJ2-5
len: 12
abundance: -
CDR3nt: TGTGCCACCGGACTAGTTAAAGAGACCCAGTACTTC
CDR3aa: CATGLVKETQYF

d_gene: -
v_gene: TRBV2
j_gene: TRBJ2-7
len: 12
abundance: few
CDR3nt: TGTGCCAGCAGTGCCCCTAACTACGAGCAGTACTTC
CDR3aa: CASSAPNYEQYF

d_gene: -
v_gene: TRBV7-2
j_gene: TRBJ1-5
len: 15
abundance: -
CDR3nt: TGTGCCAGCAGCTACAGGGCGATGGGCAATCAGCCCCAGCATTTT
CDR3aa: CASSYRAMGNQPQHF

d_gene: -
v_gene: TRBV7-3
j_gene: TRBJ2-1
len: 12
abundance: -
CDR3nt: TGTGCCAGCTCGATAGGGGTAAATGAGCAGTTCTTC
CDR3aa: CASSIGVNEQFF

d_gene: TRBD1
v_gene: TRBV3-1/TRBV3-2
j_gene: TRBJ2-7
len: 14
abundance: few
CDR3nt: TGTGCCAGCAGACCCACAGGGGATGGGTACGAGCAGTACTTC
CDR3aa: CASRPTGDGYEQYF

d_gene: -
v_gene: TRBV5-4
j_gene: TRBJ1-6
len: 14
abundance: -
CDR3nt: TGTGCCAGCAGCTTGAGGACAGATAGTTCACCCCTCCACTTT
CDR3aa: CASSLRTDSSPLHF

d_gene: TRBD2
v_gene: TRBV15
j_gene: TRBJ2-3
len: 17
abundance: -
CDR3nt: TGTGCCACCAGCAGAGATATTAGCGGGGGGTTCTCAGATACGCAGTATTTT
CDR3aa: CATSRDISGGFSDTQYF

d_gene: -
v_gene: TRBV6-4
j_gene: TRBJ1-1
len: 13
abundance: -
CDR3nt: TGTGCCAGCAGTGCCCAACTTGCCACTGAAGCTTTCTTT
CDR3aa: CASSAQLATEAFF

d_gene: -
v_gene: TRBV6-5
j_gene: TRBJ1-4
len: 13
abundance: -
CDR3nt: TGTGCCAGCAGTTCCCGATCAGGGGAAAAACTGTTTTTT
CDR3aa: CASSSRSGEKLFF

d_gene: TRBD2
v_gene: TRBV19
j_gene: TRBJ2-3
len: 17
abundance: -
CDR3nt: TGTGCCAGTAGTATCGGGACTAGCGGGGGTTACACAGATACGCAGTATTTT
CDR3aa: CASSIGTSGGYTDTQYF

d_gene: -
v_gene: TRBV6-5
j_gene: TRBJ2-3
len: 15
abundance: few
CDR3nt: TGTGCCAGCAGTTACTTTCCAGGAATAGGAGATACGCAGTATTTT
CDR3aa: CASSYFPGIGDTQYF

d_gene: TRBD1
v_gene: TRBV7-9
j_gene: TRBJ1-6
len: 16
abundance: -
CDR3nt: TGTGCCAGCAGCCCTAGGGACAGGGGGCAGAATTCACCCCTCCACTTT
CDR3aa: CASSPRDRGQNSPLHF

d_gene: -
v_gene: TRBV6-2/TRBV6-3
j_gene: TRBJ1-5
len: 18
abundance: -
CDR3nt: TGTGCCAGCAGTTACTCGAAGAGGGAGGGTAATAGCAATCAGCCCCAGCATTTT
CDR3aa: CASSYSKREGNSNQPQHF

d_gene: -
v_gene: TRBV30
j_gene: TRBJ1-2
len: 11
abundance: once
CDR3nt: TGTGCCTGGACGATAACAGGCCCCTTTACCTTC
CDR3aa: CAWTITGPFTF

d_gene: -
v_gene: TRBV19
j_gene: TRBJ1-1
len: 13
abundance: -
CDR3nt: TGTGCCAGTAGCGGGTCTTCCGGCACTGAAGCTTTCTTT
CDR3aa: CASSGSSGTEAFF

d_gene: -
v_gene: TRBV28
j_gene: TRBJ1-6
len: 14
abundance: -
CDR3nt: TGTGCCAGCAGTCCCGGGACACCTGGATCACCCCTCCACTTT
CDR3aa: CASSPGTPGSPLHF

d_gene: -
v_gene: TRBV9
j_gene: TRBJ1-2
len: 16
abundance: -
CDR3nt: TGTGCCAGCAGCGTCAAACCGGGACAAAGGGACTATGGCTACACCTTC
CDR3aa: CASSVKPGQRDYGYTF

d_gene: -
v_gene: TRBV4-1
j_gene: TRBJ2-7
len: 16
abundance: -
CDR3nt: TGCGCCAGCAGCCAAGAGGCGGGACCATCCCCCTACGAGCAGTACTTC
CDR3aa: CASSQEAGPSPYEQYF

d_gene: -
v_gene: TRBV3-1/TRBV3-2
j_gene: TRBJ1-4
len: 20
abundance: -
CDR3nt: TGTGCCAGCAGCCAAGACATTCCAGGAACGACCCGTGAAGCTAATGAAAAACTGTTTTTT
CDR3aa: CASSQDIPGTTREANEKLFF

d_gene: -
v_gene: TRBV19
j_gene: TRBJ1-2
len: 14
abundance: -
CDR3nt: TGTGCCAGTAGTATAGATACAGGACCCTATGGCTACACCTTC
CDR3aa: CASSIDTGPYGYTF

d_gene: -
v_gene: TRBV5-1
j_gene: TRBJ2-1
len: 15
abundance: -
CDR3nt: TGCGCCAGCAGCTTGGATCGGGGGAACTACAATGAGCAGTTCTTC
CDR3aa: CASSLDRGNYNEQFF

d_gene: TRBD2
v_gene: TRBV4-3
j_gene: TRBJ2-1
len: 18
abundance: -
CDR3nt: TGCGCCAGCAGCCAAGTCGCTAGCGGGGGGCAATCCTACAATGAGCAGTTCTTC
CDR3aa: CASSQVASGGQSYNEQFF

d_gene: -
v_gene: TRBV25-1
j_gene: TRBJ1-1
len: 10
abundance: few
CDR3nt: TGTGCCAGCCGGAACACTGAAGCTTTCTTT
CDR3aa: CASRNTEAFF

d_gene: TRBD2
v_gene: TRBV5-4
j_gene: TRBJ2-2
len: 17
abundance: -
CDR3nt: TGTGCCAGCAGTCCTGGCGGGGGGGCGGGGAACACCGGGGAGCTGTTTTTT
CDR3aa: CASSPGGGAGNTGELFF

d_gene: -
v_gene: TRBV3-1/TRBV3-2
j_gene: TRBJ1-6
len: 12
abundance: -
CDR3nt: TGTGCCAGCAGTCTTTATAATTCACCCCTCCACTTT
CDR3aa: CASSLYNSPLHF

d_gene: TRBD1
v_gene: TRBV7-9
j_gene: TRBJ2-7
len: 15
abundance: once
CDR3nt: TGTGCCAGCAGCTTAGGTCAGGGGGTTTCCTACGAGCAGTACTTC
CDR3aa: CASSLGQGVSYEQYF

d_gene: TRBD1
v_gene: TRBV6-2/TRBV6-3
j_gene: TRBJ1-1
len: 14
abundance: -
CDR3nt: TGTGCCAGCAGTTACTCAGGGACAGCGGTGAGGGCTTTCTTT
CDR3aa: CASSYSGTAVRAFF

d_gene: TRBD1
v_gene: TRBV5-5
j_gene: TRBJ1-3
len: 17
abundance: few
CDR3nt: TGTGCCAGCAGCAACAACCCGAGACAGGGGGCCGGAAACACCATATATTTT
CDR3aa: CASSNNPRQGAGNTIYF

d_gene: TRBD1
v_gene: TRBV11-1
j_gene: TRBJ2-7
len: 14
abundance: -
CDR3nt: TGTGCCAGCAGCTTAGTAGGGGGCCCCTACGAGCAGTACTTC
CDR3aa: CASSLVGGPYEQYF

d_gene: -
v_gene: TRBV19
j_gene: TRBJ1-5
len: 13
abundance: -
CDR3nt: TGTGCCAGTAGAGACAGTAGCAATCAGCCCCAGCATTTT
CDR3aa: CASRDSSNQPQHF

d_gene: -
v_gene: TRBV5-1
j_gene: TRBJ1-2
len: 14
abundance: -
CDR3nt: TGCGCCAGCAGCTTGGCGCCCGGGGACTATGGCTACACCTTC
CDR3aa: CASSLAPGDYGYTF

d_gene: -
v_gene: TRBV9
j_gene: TRBJ1-5
len: 14
abundance: -
CDR3nt: TGTGCCAGCACCCCCGGACAAAACAATCAGCCCCAGCATTTT
CDR3aa: CASTPGQNNQPQHF

d_gene: -
v_gene: TRBV2
j_gene: TRBJ2-3
len: 16
abundance: few
CDR3nt: TGTGCCAGCAGTGAGTCGGCAGGGCGAGGTACAGATACGCAGTATTTT
CDR3aa: CASSESAGRGTDTQYF

d_gene: -
v_gene: TRBV5-1
j_gene: TRBJ2-5
len: 14
abundance: once
CDR3nt: TGCGCCAGCAGCTTGAGGACAAATCAAGAGACCCAGTACTTC
CDR3aa: CASSLRTNQETQYF

d_gene: -
v_gene: TRBV9
j_gene: TRBJ1-3
len: 12
abundance: -
CDR3nt: TGTGCCAGCAGCCCCGGGGGAAACACCATATATTTT
CDR3aa: CASSPGGNTIYF

d_gene: -
v_gene: TRBV7-2
j_gene: TRBJ2-3
len: 14
abundance: -
CDR3nt: TGTGCCAGCAGCCTTTTACTAGGGGGAGATACGCAGTATTTT
CDR3aa: CASSLLLGGDTQYF

d_gene: TRBD2
v_gene: TRBV5-6
j_gene: TRBJ2-3
len: 14
abundance: -
CDR3nt: TGTGCCAGCAGGAGTCTAGCGGGGGTGGGTACGCAGTATTTT
CDR3aa: CASRSLAGVGTQYF

d_gene: TRBD1
v_gene: TRBV4-3
j_gene: TRBJ1-2
len: 16
abundance: -
CDR3nt: TGCGCCAGCAGCCAAGATAGGGGACAGCCGGGTGATGGCTACACCTTC
CDR3aa: CASSQDRGQPGDGYTF